Presented here are 28 T cell receptor beta chains from one specimen sequenced in a study of blood T cells in healthy people across ages. Alongside a J-beta primer mix, a sample-barcoded 5' primer served in a second PCR lasting about 7 to 11 cycles. TCRdb re-called the 5' RACE reads through MiXCR, storing one row per CDR3 protein. This table holds 790,000 or so distinct CDR3 sequences, 46% found once. The specimen was blood. The source of these receptors is an elderly man in good health.

J is TRBJ1-5 and V is TRBV21-1. TRBV21-1 is a pseudogene segment. This CDR3 spans 17 amino acids. DNA for the CDR3: TGTGCCAGCAGCAAAGATTCGGGACAGTGGGAGGATCAGCCCCAGCATTTT. It codes for CASSKDSGQWEDQPQHF.

Written as DNA, the CDR3 is TGTGCCAGCAGCCCCGAGGCCACTGAAGCTTTCTTT. This translates into CASSPEATEAFF. V usage is TRBV7-9 and J usage is TRBJ1-1; no firm D call. Germline V CDR1 and CDR2: SEHNR, FQNEAQ (reference sequence). V shed 5 bases and J shed 4 bases, with 8 bases lying between them. This CDR3 comprises 12 residues.

This clonotype was observed a handful of times. The CDR3: CSVPDRNLYNEQFF. The CDR3 DNA reads as TGCAGCGTACCCGACAGAAACTTGTACAATGAGCAGTTCTTC. The chain is built from TRBV29-1 and TRBJ2-1, with a weak D call TRBD1 (5 bases). CDR3 length: 14 residues. The V end was cut by 6 bases, the J end by 4 bases, with 16 bases between. Germline V lookup: CDR1 SQVTM, CDR2 ANQGSEA.

The chain employs TRBV20-1 and TRBJ2-2; TRBD1 might be the D (5 bases). Germline V gives CDR1 DFQATT, CDR2 SNEGSKA (reference sequence). The CDR3 loop spans 14 amino acids. Trimming removed 6 bases at V and 5 bases at J, with 16 bases between. Here the CDR3 reads CSAQVTRETGELFF. CDR3 DNA sequence: TGCAGTGCGCAAGTCACCAGGGAAACCGGGGAGCTGTTTTTT.

This clonotype has only one observation. The rearrangement joins TRBV15 to TRBJ2-1; D is tentatively TRBD1 or TRBD2 (6 bases each). Germline CDR1 is LNHNV and CDR2 is YYDKDF (reference sequence). The CDR3 extends over 16 amino acids. Trimming removed 5 bases from V and 2 bases from J, with 16 bases in between. The CDR3 sequence: CATSPGIGGAYNEQFF. The DNA for the CDR3 is TGTGCCACCAGCCCTGGGATCGGGGGCGCCTACAATGAGCAGTTCTTC. The full variable domain, its missing parts supplied by reference TRBV15 and TRBJ2-1, is DAMVIQNPRYQVTQFGKPVTLSCSQTLNHNVMYWYQQKSSQAPKLLFHYYDKDFNNEADTPDNFQSRRPNTSFCFLDIRSPGLGDTAMYLCATSPGIGGAYNEQFFGPGTRLTVL.

This clonotype was seen a few times. The chain has TRBV3-1 and TRBJ2-3; 8 nucleotides align to TRBD2. V lost 3 bases to trimming and J lost 3 bases; unmatched junction nucleotides: 5. CDR1 is LGHDT, CDR2 YNNKEL, per germline (reference sequence). The length of the CDR3 is 15 residues. CDR3: CASSHGGRRTDTQYF. The CDR3 nucleotides read TGTGCCAGCAGCCACGGCGGGAGGAGGACAGATACGCAGTATTTT.

There are a few counts of this clonotype. The junction does not match germline at one end; this may be a read error. This chain connects TRBV7-2 to TRBJ2-7; 11 bases are shared with TRBD2. The CDR3 totals 14 residues. Germline values: CDR1 SGHTA, CDR2 FQGNSA. DNA of the CDR3: TGTGCCAGCAACTTAGCGGGAGGGATTTACGAGCAGTACTTC. It codes for CASNLAGGIYEQYF.

The chain recombines TRBV20-1 with TRBJ2-7; D perhaps matches TRBD2 (5 bases). This CDR3 is 14 amino acids long. CDR1 is DFQATT and CDR2 is SNEGSKA in the germline V gene (reference sequence). The V end lost 3 bases, the J end lost 3 bases, and 15 bases lay between the germline ends. The CDR3 protein is CSASPRTSIYEQYF. The CDR3 coding sequence is TGCAGTGCTAGCCCAAGGACTTCCATCTACGAGCAGTACTTC.

The rearrangement joins TRBV4-1 to TRBJ1-5; 7 bases fit TRBD1. V dropped 4 bases and J dropped 6; count of bases not matched to a gene: 9. CDR1 and CDR2 from the germline V gene are MGHRA and YSYEKL. The CDR3 length is 15 residues. Here the CDR3 DNA reads TGCGCCAGCAGCCGAACAGGGGAGGGAGGTCAGCCCCAGCATTTT. Its translation is CASSRTGEGGQPQHF.

This chain's CDR3 is CASSLGGSTNYGYTF. CDR3 nucleotide sequence: TGTGCCAGCAGTTTAGGAGGGAGTACCAACTATGGCTACACCTTC. The chain couples TRBV12-3 or TRBV12-4 to TRBJ1-2, with D unresolved. The CDR3 is 15 amino acids. The germline V and J ends were trimmed by 1 base and 2 bases, with 11 bases remaining between them.

The gene calls are TRBV7-9 and TRBJ2-7; 8 bases match TRBD2. Trimming removed 5 bases from V and 7 bases from J; junction bases left unmatched: 10. The germline gives CDR1 SEHNR, CDR2 FQNEAQ (reference sequence). The CDR3 runs to 14 residues. The DNA of the CDR3 is TGTGCCAGCAGCGTACCACTAGCGGCCCAGGAGCAGTACTTC. It specifies CASSVPLAAQEQYF.

V is TRBV4-1 and J is TRBJ2-7; D assignment may be TRBD1 or TRBD2 (5 bases each). Germline V gene lookup returns CDR1 MGHRA and CDR2 YSYEKL. There are 15 residues in the CDR3. The V end was cut by 2 bases, the J end by 4 bases, with 15 bases between. The CDR3 here is CASSQPTTGRYEQYF. The CDR3 DNA follows: TGCGCCAGCAGCCAACCGACCACGGGACGTTACGAGCAGTACTTC.

V gene TRBV28 combines with J gene TRBJ2-5, with 9 bases fitting TRBD1. Germline V gene lookup returns CDR1 MDHEN and CDR2 SYDVKM. With 6 bases clipped from V and 0 bases from J, the junction kept 5 bases outside the gene matches. The CDR3 consists of 15 residues. In DNA, the CDR3 is TGTGCCAGCAGAGGGACAGGGCAGTACCAAGAGACCCAGTACTTC. It yields the protein CASRGTGQYQETQYF.

V usage is TRBV7-3 and J usage is TRBJ2-3; 10 bases are a match to TRBD2. V lost 2 bases and J lost 0; bases outside the gene matches: 2. CDR3 length: 16 amino acids. CDR1 is SGHTA and CDR2 is FQGTGA in the germline V gene. CDR3 loop: CASSLASGGSTDTQYF. The CDR3 nucleotides read TGTGCCAGCAGCTTAGCTAGCGGGGGCAGCACAGATACGCAGTATTTT.

This clonotype was observed a few times. CDR3 bases: TGTGCCAGCAGTTCACCGGGACTAGTCAATGAGCAGTTCTTC. Its translation: CASSSPGLVNEQFF. The chain employs TRBV28 and TRBJ2-1; the match to TRBD2 covers 8 bases. The CDR3 sequence is 14 residues long. Germline lookup yields CDR1 MDHEN and CDR2 SYDVKM. V dropped 4 bases and J dropped 6; count of bases not matched to a gene: 5.

The rearrangement uses TRBV7-8 and TRBJ2-1; 9 bases are shared with TRBD2. This CDR3 has 14 residues. V dropped 4 bases and J dropped 12; count of bases not matched to a gene: 10. The germline V gene encodes CDR1 SGHVS and CDR2 FQNEAQ. CDR3 bases: TGTGCCAGCAGCTCGAGGGGCGGGAGGGGGCTGCAGTTCTTC. This gives the protein CASSSRGGRGLQFF.

A few counts support this clonotype. J is TRBJ2-5 and V is TRBV5-1; D unclear. The CDR3 covers 13 residues. V was pared by 5 bases and J by 5 bases, with 13 bases between. The germline CDR1 and CDR2 sequences are SGHRS and YFSETQ. DNA for the CDR3: TGCGCCAGCAGACTCGAAGGGCGCGAGACCCAGTACTTC. Its protein product is CASRLEGRETQYF.

The chain combines TRBV5-6 with TRBJ1-1, with TRBD1 matching 8 bases. Germline trimming cut 1 base from V and 5 bases from J; bases unmatched to any gene: 7. Germline values: CDR1 SGHDT, CDR2 YYEEEE. The CDR3 extends over 15 amino acids. In nucleotides, the CDR3 is TGTGCCAGCAGCTTGACAGGGGGAATGAGGACTGAAGCTTTCTTT. Translating it yields CASSLTGGMRTEAFF. Full variable domain (missing parts from reference TRBV5-6 and TRBJ1-1): DAGVTQSPTHLIKTRGQQVTLRCSPKSGHDTVSWYQQALGQGPQFIFQYYEEEERQRGNFPDRFSGHQFPNYSSELNVNALLLGDSALYLCASSLTGGMRTEAFFGQGTRLTVV.

The chain links TRBV6-1 to TRBJ2-3; the match to TRBD2 covers 9 bases. The germline V gene encodes CDR1 MNHNS and CDR2 SASEGT. Trimming cost V 2 bases and J 7 bases; bases outside gene matches: 4. There are 14 residues in the CDR3. The CDR3 loop reads CASSEQLAGYTQYF. The CDR3 bases are TGTGCCAGCAGTGAACAACTAGCGGGCTATACGCAGTATTTT.

Only a few counts were recorded for this clonotype. V is TRBV6-5 and J is TRBJ1-6; D not resolved. Germline-derived CDR1 and CDR2 are MNHEY and SVGAGI. This CDR3 is 15 amino acids long. Trimming removed 5 bases from V and 2 bases from J, with 10 bases in between. The CDR3 nucleotides are TGTGCCAGCAGTCCAGTGGACCCCTATAATTCACCCCTCCACTTT. Translation: CASSPVDPYNSPLHF.

The chain has TRBV12-3 or TRBV12-4 and TRBJ2-3, with 10 positions matching TRBD1. Trimming removed 5 bases from V and 3 bases from J; junction bases left unmatched: 8. The length of the CDR3 is 16 residues. For the CDR3, the DNA is TGTGCCAGCAGTCCATGGGGACAGGGGAGGACAGATACGCAGTATTTT. It specifies CASSPWGQGRTDTQYF.

This clonotype was observed a single time. The junction departs from the called germline gene at one end, perhaps through a read error. This chain joins TRBV29-1 and TRBJ2-7, with 7 bases aligning to TRBD1. Per germline, CDR1 SQVTM and CDR2 ANQGSEA. The CDR3 spans 15 residues. The CDR3 DNA follows: TGCAGCGTTGAAGATCCGGACAGGAGTGCCTACGAGCGGTACTTC. Residues: CSVEDPDRSAYERYF.

V usage is TRBV7-2 and J usage is TRBJ1-6; TRBD1 is a possible D gene (5 bases). Deletions cut 3 bases from V and 2 bases from J, with 8 bases between. Germline V gene sequence: CDR1 SGHTA, CDR2 FQGNSA. The CDR3 length is 15 residues. This CDR3 reads CASSLGRPYNSPLHF. DNA of the CDR3: TGTGCCAGCAGCTTGGGACGCCCCTATAATTCACCCCTCCACTTT.

The chain is built from TRBV20-1 and TRBJ2-5, with D possibly matching TRBD2 (6 bases). Germline CDR1 reads DFQATT; CDR2 reads SNEGSKA (reference sequence). V gave up 2 bases and J gave up 5 bases, with 21 bases separating them. The CDR3 sequence is 16 residues long. Here the CDR3 reads CSARWFRGSGWETQYF. CDR3 in DNA: TGCAGTGCTAGATGGTTCCGGGGGAGCGGGTGGGAGACCCAGTACTTC.

This clonotype has only one observation. One base away lies a much larger clone, so this may be a sequencing read error. The V gene is TRBV12-3 or TRBV12-4, the J gene TRBJ1-5; maybe TRBD1 (5 bases). The CDR3 is made up of 13 amino acids. Written as DNA, the CDR3 is TGTGCCGGCAGTCCGCCGGGGGATCAGCCCCAGCATTTT. It is translated as CAGSPPGDQPQHF.

Only one count was recorded for this clonotype. This sequence joins TRBV2 and TRBJ1-1, with 7 bases matching TRBD1. This CDR3 is built from 12 residues. Germline-derived CDR1 and CDR2 are SNHLY and FYNNEI. V dropped 6 bases and J dropped 10; count of bases not matched to a gene: 8. CDR3: CASSPDRLAAFF. In DNA, the CDR3 is TGTGCCAGCAGCCCGGACAGGTTGGCAGCTTTCTTT. Full variable domain (rest looked up from reference TRBV2 and TRBJ1-1): EPEVTQTPSHQVTQMGQEVILRCVPISNHLYFYWYRQILGQKVEFLVSFYNNEISEKSEIFDDQFSVERPDGSNFTLKIRSTKLEDSAMYFCASSPDRLAAFFGQGTRLTVV.

This clonotype was observed a handful of times. The gene calls are TRBV28 and TRBJ1-4; D remains unclear. V was pared by 2 bases and J by 7 bases, with 8 bases between. Per germline, CDR1 MDHEN and CDR2 SYDVKM. This CDR3 contains 13 residues. CDR3 sequence reads: CASSLVRGEKLFF. CDR3 nucleotides: TGTGCCAGCAGTTTAGTGAGAGGTGAAAAACTGTTTTTT.

This clonotype came up many times. The chain joins TRBV4-2 to TRBJ2-7; 9 bases match TRBD1. Germline V lookup: CDR1 LGHNA, CDR2 YNFKEQ. CDR3 length: 15 residues. V lost 3 bases and J lost 5; bases outside the gene matches: 8. CDR3: CASSHSGQGSHEQYF. The CDR3 coding sequence is TGTGCCAGCAGCCACTCGGGACAGGGTTCTCACGAGCAGTACTTC.